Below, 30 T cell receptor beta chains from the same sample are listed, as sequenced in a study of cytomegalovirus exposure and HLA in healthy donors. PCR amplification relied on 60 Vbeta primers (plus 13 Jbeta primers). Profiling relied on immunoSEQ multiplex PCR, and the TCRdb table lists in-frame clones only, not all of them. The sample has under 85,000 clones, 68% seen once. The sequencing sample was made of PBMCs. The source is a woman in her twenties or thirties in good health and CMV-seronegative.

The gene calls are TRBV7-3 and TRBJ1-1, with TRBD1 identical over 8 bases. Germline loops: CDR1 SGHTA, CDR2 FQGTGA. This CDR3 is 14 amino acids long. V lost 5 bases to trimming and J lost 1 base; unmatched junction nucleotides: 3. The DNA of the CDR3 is TGTGCCAGCAGCCAAACAGGGGGGAACACTGAAGCTTTCTTT. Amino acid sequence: CASSQTGGNTEAFF.

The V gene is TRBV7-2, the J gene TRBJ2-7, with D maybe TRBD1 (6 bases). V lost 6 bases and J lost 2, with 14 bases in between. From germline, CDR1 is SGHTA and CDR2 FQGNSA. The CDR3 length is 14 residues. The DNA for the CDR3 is TGTGCCAGCAGTCTTTACAGGGACACCTACGAGCAGTACTTC. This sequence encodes CASSLYRDTYEQYF.

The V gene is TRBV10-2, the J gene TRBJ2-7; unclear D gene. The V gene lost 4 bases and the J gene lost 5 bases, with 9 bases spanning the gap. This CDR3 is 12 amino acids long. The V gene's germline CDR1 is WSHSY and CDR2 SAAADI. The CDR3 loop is CASSVLSNEQYF. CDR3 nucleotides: TGCGCCAGCAGTGTTCTATCGAACGAGCAGTACTTC.

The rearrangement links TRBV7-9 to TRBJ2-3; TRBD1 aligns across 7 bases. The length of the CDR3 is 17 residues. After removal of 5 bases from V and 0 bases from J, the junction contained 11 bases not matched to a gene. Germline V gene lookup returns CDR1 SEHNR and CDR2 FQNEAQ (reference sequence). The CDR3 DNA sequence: TGTGCCAGCAGCCCGCGGCGACAGGGTCTCAGCACAGATACGCAGTATTTT. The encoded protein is CASSPRRQGLSTDTQYF.

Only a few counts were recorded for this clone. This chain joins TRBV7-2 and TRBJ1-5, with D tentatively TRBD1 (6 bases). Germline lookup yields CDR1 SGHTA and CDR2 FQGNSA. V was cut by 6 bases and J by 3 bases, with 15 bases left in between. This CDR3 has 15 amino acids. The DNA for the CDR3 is TGTGCCAGCAGTTCCCAGGGGAGTGCCAATCAGCCCCAGCATTTT. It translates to CASSSQGSANQPQHF.

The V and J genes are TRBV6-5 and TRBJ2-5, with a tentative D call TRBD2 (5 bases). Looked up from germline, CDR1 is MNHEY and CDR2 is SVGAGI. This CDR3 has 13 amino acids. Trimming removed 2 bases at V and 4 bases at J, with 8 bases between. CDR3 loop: CASSYEGRETQYF. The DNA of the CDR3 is TGTGCCAGCAGTTACGAGGGTAGAGAGACCCAGTACTTC.

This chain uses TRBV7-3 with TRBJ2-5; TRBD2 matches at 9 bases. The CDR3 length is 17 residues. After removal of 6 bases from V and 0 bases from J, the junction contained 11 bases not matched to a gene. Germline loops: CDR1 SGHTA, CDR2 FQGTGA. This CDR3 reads CASSRIGTSIYQETQYF. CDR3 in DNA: TGTGCCAGCAGTCGAATCGGGACTAGCATATACCAAGAGACCCAGTACTTC.

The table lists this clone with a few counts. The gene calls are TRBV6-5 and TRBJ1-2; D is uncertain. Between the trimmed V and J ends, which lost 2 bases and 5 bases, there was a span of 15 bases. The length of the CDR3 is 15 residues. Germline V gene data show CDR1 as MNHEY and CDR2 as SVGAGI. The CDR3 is CASSYRSTHPYGYTF. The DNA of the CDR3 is TGTGCCAGCAGTTACCGGTCCACTCATCCATATGGCTACACCTTC.

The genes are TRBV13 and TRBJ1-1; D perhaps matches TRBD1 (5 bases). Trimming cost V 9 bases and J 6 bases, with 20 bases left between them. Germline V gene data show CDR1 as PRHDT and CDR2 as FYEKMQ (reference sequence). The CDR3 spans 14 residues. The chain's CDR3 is CARPPRLGGAEAFF. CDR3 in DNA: TGTGCCAGACCCCCGCGACTAGGAGGGGCTGAAGCTTTCTTT. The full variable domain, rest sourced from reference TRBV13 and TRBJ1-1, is AAGVIQSPRHLIKEKRETATLKCYPIPRHDTVYWYQQGPGQDPQFLISFYEKMQSDKGSIPDRFSAQQFSDYHSELNMSSLELGDSALYFCARPPRLGGAEAFFGQGTRLTVV.

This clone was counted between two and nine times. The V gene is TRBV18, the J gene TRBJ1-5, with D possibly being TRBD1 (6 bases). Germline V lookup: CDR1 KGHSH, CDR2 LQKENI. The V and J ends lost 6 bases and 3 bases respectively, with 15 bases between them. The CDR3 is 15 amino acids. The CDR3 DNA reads TGTGCCAGCTCCCAAGGACAGTTTCACAATCAGCCCCAGCATTTT. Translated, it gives CASSQGQFHNQPQHF.

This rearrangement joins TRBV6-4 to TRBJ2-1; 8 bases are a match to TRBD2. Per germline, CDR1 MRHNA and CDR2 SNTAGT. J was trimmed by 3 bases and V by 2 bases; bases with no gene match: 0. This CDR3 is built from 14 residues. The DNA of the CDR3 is TGTGCCAGCAGTGACGCGGGGGGCTACAATGAGCAGTTCTTC. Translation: CASSDAGGYNEQFF.

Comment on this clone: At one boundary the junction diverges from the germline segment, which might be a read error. CDR3 sequence (DNA): TGTGCTGGTGGTTTGCGTAGCGAGCAGTACTTC. Its protein is CAGGLRSEQYF. The chain links TRBV12-5 to TRBJ2-7; no reliable D call. The germline CDR1 and CDR2 sequences are LGHNT and FRNRAP. The CDR3 consists of 11 residues.

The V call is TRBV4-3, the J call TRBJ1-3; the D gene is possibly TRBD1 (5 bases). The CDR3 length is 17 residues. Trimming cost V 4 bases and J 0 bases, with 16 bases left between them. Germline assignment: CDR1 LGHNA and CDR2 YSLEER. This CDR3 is CASSPEKTATSGNTIYF. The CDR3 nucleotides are TGCGCCAGCAGCCCAGAAAAGACAGCAACCTCTGGAAACACCATATATTTT.

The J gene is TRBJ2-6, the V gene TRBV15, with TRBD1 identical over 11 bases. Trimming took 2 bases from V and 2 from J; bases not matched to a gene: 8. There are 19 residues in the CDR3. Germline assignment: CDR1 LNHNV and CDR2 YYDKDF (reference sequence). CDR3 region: CATSRTGTGGMAGANVLTF. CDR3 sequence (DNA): TGTGCCACCAGCAGAACCGGGACAGGGGGAATGGCTGGGGCCAACGTCCTGACTTTC.

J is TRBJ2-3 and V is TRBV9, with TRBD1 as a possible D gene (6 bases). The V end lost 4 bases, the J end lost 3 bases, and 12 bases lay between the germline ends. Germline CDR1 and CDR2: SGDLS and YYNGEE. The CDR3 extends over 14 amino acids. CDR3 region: CASSPRGITDTQYF. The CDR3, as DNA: TGTGCCAGCAGCCCCAGGGGTATTACAGATACGCAGTATTTT.

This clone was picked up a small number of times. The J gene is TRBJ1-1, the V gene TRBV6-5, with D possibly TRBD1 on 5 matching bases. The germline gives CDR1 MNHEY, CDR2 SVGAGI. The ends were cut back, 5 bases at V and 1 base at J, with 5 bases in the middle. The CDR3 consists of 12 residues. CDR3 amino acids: CASSQGNTEAFF. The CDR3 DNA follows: TGTGCCAGCAGTCAGGGGAACACTGAAGCTTTCTTT.

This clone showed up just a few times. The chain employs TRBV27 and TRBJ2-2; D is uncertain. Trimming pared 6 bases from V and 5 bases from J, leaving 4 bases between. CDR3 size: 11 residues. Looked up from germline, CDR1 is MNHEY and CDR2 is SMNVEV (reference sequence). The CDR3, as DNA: TGTGCCAGCAGCCATACCGGGGAGCTGTTTTTT. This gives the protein CASSHTGELFF.

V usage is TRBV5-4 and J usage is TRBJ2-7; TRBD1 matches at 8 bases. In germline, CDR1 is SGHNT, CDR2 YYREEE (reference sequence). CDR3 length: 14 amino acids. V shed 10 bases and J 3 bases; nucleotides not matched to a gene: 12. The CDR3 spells CALQSRDRNYEQYF. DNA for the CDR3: TGTGCCCTACAGTCACGGGACAGGAACTACGAGCAGTACTTC.

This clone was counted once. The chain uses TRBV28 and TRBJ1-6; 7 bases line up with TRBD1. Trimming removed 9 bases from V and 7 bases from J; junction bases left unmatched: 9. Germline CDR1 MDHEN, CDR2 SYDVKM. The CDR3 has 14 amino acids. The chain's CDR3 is CASLPGQRNSPLHF. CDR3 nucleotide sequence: TGTGCCAGTTTACCGGGACAGAGAAATTCACCCCTCCACTTT.

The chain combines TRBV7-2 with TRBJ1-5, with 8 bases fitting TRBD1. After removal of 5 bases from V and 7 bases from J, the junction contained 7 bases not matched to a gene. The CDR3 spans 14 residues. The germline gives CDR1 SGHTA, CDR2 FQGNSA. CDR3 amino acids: CASSDRQGQQPQHF. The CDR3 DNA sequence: TGTGCCAGCAGCGACCGACAGGGGCAACAGCCCCAGCATTTT.

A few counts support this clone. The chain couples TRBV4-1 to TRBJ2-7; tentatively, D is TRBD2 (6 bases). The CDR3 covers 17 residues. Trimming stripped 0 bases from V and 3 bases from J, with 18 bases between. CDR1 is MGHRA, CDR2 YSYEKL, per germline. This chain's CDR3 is CASSQEGGRGQYYEQYF. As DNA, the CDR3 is TGCGCCAGCAGCCAAGAGGGGGGTCGTGGGCAGTACTACGAGCAGTACTTC.

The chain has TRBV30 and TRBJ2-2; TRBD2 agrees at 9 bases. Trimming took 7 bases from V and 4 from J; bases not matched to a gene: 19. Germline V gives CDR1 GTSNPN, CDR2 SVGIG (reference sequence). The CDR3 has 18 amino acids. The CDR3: CAFSVFGGGAESTGELFF. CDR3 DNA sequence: TGTGCCTTTTCAGTATTTGGCGGGGGGGCAGAGTCCACCGGGGAGCTGTTTTTT.

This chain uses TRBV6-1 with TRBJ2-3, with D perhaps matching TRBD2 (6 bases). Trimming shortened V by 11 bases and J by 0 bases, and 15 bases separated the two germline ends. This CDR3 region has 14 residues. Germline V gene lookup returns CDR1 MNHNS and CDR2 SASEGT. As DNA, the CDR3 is TGTGCCGCCCGGGACTCCTCTAGCACAGATACGCAGTATTTT. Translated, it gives CAARDSSSTDTQYF.

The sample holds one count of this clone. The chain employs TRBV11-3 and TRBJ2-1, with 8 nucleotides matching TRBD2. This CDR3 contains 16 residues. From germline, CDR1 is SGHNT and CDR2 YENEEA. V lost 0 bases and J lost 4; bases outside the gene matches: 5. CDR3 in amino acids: CASSLDTGGGYNEQFF. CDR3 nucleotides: TGTGCCAGCAGCTTAGATACTGGCGGGGGGTACAATGAGCAGTTCTTC.

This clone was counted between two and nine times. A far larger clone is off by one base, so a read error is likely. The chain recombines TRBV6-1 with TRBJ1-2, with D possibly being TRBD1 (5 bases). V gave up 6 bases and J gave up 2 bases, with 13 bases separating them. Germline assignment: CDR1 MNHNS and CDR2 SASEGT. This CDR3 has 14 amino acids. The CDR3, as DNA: TGTGCCAGCAGCTGGTGCAGGGCCAACTATGGCTACACCTTC. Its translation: CASSWCRANYGYTF.

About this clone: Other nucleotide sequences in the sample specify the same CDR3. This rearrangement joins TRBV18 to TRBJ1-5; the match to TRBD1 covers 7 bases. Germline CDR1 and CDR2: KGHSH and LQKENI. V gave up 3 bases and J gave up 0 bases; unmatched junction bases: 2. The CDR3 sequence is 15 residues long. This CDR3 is CASSPTGNSNQPQHF. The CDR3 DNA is TGTGCCAGCTCACCGACAGGGAATAGCAATCAGCCCCAGCATTTT.

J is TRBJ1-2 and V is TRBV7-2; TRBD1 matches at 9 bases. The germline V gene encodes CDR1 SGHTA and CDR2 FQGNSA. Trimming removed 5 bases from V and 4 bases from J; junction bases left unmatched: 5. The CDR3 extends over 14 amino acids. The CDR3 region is CASSPTTGGYGYTF. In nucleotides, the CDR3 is TGTGCCAGCAGCCCAACGACAGGGGGCTATGGCTACACCTTC. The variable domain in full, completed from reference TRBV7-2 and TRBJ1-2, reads GAGVSQSPSNKVTEKGKDVELRCDPISGHTALYWYRQSLGQGLEFLIYFQGNSAPDKSGLPSDRFSAERTGGSVSTLTIQRTQQEDSAVYLCASSPTTGGYGYTFGSGTRLTVV.

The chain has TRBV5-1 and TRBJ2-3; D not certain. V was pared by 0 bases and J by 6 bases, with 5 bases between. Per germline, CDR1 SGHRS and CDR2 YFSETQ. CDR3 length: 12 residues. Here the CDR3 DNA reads TGCGCCAGCAGCTTGGTCGGGGATACGCAGTATTTT. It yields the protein CASSLVGDTQYF.

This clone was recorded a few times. The CDR3 reads CASRQGGNSPLHF. CDR3 sequence (DNA): TGTGCCAGCAGACAGGGGGGAAATTCACCCCTCCACTTT. The chain recombines TRBV6-1 with TRBJ1-6, with 8 bases matching TRBD1. The V segment lost 6 bases and the J segment 7 bases; nucleotides outside the gene matches: 2. Looked up from germline, CDR1 is MNHNS and CDR2 is SASEGT. CDR3 length: 13 residues.

CDR3 region: CASSPGQGNTIYF. The CDR3, as DNA: TGTGCCAGCAGCCCTGGACAGGGAAACACCATATATTTT. V usage is TRBV9 and J usage is TRBJ1-3, with D perhaps matching TRBD1 (6 bases). Germline V CDR1 and CDR2: SGDLS, YYNGEE. CDR3 length: 13 residues. Trimming shortened V by 4 bases and J by 4 bases, and 9 bases separated the two germline ends.